A single sample gave rise to the 9 T cell receptor beta chains below, sequenced in a study of shared clonotypes between healthy human individuals. Measured with immunoSEQ multiplex PCR; TCRdb has only the in-frame clones, and not every one. Among a few million clones listed, 90% to 96% were seen once. The specimen sequenced was naive CD4+ T cells sorted from blood. Documented subset: CD45RA+ positively selected. Source of these receptors: a man between 18 and 29 years old in good health.

The rearrangement joins TRBV6-1 to TRBJ2-7, with D possibly being TRBD1 or TRBD2 (5 bases each). The CDR3 is 15 amino acids. The V end was cut by 3 bases, the J end by 0 bases, with 12 bases between. Germline V lookup: CDR1 MNHNS, CDR2 SASEGT. The CDR3 loop is CASSEGTPTSYEQYF. The CDR3 DNA follows: TGTGCCAGCAGTGAGGGGACGCCGACCTCCTACGAGCAGTACTTC.

The rearrangement links TRBV9 to TRBJ2-3, with no clear D. V gave up 7 bases and J gave up 5 bases, with 17 bases separating them. Germline CDR1 SGDLS, CDR2 YYNGEE. This CDR3 is 14 amino acids long. CDR3 in amino acids: CASAGPGWGDTQYF. Here the CDR3 DNA reads TGTGCCAGCGCTGGGCCCGGTTGGGGAGATACGCAGTATTTT.

V and J are TRBV10-2 and TRBJ1-1, with D possibly matching TRBD1 (6 bases). Trimming removed 6 bases at V and 0 bases at J, with 14 bases between. This CDR3 has 15 amino acids. Germline assignment: CDR1 WSHSY and CDR2 SAAADI. The CDR3 reads CASRITGHMNTEAFF. DNA for the CDR3: TGCGCCAGCAGAATAACAGGGCACATGAACACTGAAGCTTTCTTT.

On this clone: The same CDR3 also results from other DNA sequences found in this sample. This chain joins TRBV5-4 and TRBJ2-5, with 7 nucleotides matching TRBD1. V shed 2 bases, J shed 5 bases, and the junction held 3 bases outside the gene matches. Germline CDR1 is SGHNT and CDR2 is YYREEE (reference sequence). The CDR3 totals 13 residues. In nucleotides, the CDR3 is TGTGCCAGCAGCTTAGACAGGGCCGAGACCCAGTACTTC. Encoded protein: CASSLDRAETQYF.

The chain has TRBV10-3 and TRBJ1-1, with a tentative D call TRBD1 (6 bases). CDR1 and CDR2 from the germline V gene are ENHRY and SYGVKD. V dropped 11 bases and J dropped 0 bases, with 28 bases sitting between them. CDR3 length: 18 residues. The CDR3 coding sequence is TGTGCCGTAGCACCAGGTGGGCAGGGGCGGGGTATGAACACTGAAGCTTTCTTT. It specifies CAVAPGGQGRGMNTEAFF.

CDR3: CASSVAGALMKEQYF. In DNA, the CDR3 is TGTGCCAGCAGTGTTGCAGGGGCCCTCATGAAGGAGCAGTACTTC. The chain uses TRBV6-1 and TRBJ2-7; a weak D match, TRBD1 (6 bases). The V and J ends lost 4 bases and 7 bases respectively, with 20 bases between them. The CDR3 is 15 residues long. CDR1 is MNHNS, CDR2 SASEGT, per germline.

The rearrangement uses TRBV10-3 and TRBJ1-1; D is perhaps TRBD1 (5 bases). CDR1 ENHRY and CDR2 SYGVKD come from the germline V gene. V lost 10 bases and J lost 3, with 15 bases in between. This CDR3 contains 13 residues. The CDR3, as DNA: TGTGCCAACGGGGGTGGGGTGGACACTGAAGCTTTCTTT. It specifies CANGGGVDTEAFF.

The V call is TRBV29-1, the J call TRBJ1-2; 9 nucleotides agree with TRBD1. The CDR3 is made up of 15 amino acids. V was clipped by 5 bases and J by 5 bases; unmatched bases: 12. Germline V lookup: CDR1 SQVTM, CDR2 ANQGSEA. CDR3 sequence: CSVQSTDRGLYGYTF. In DNA, the CDR3 is TGCAGCGTTCAATCGACGGACAGGGGTTTATATGGCTACACCTTC.

The V call is TRBV28, the J call TRBJ2-5; the match to TRBD1 covers 9 bases. CDR1 is MDHEN and CDR2 is SYDVKM in the germline V gene. V lost 6 bases, J lost 7 bases, and 6 bases stayed unmatched. The CDR3 has 13 residues. CDR3 sequence reads: CASRKQGAVTQYF. The CDR3 DNA reads as TGTGCCAGCAGAAAACAGGGGGCGGTGACCCAGTACTTC.